This is a list of T cell receptor beta chains from one sample in a study of blood T cell repertoires in COVID-19. TCRdb's copy holds only in-frame clones and misses some; the assay was immunoSEQ multiplex PCR. The table includes about 410,000 clones, under 90% detected once. Sequencing used PBMCs or T cells enriched from blood (not recorded which). The source is a woman aged 25 to 39 who had recovered from COVID-19. CDR3s include the opening cysteine and the closing phenylalanine or tryptophan. Fields, in order: clone size, D gene, J gene, V gene, CDR3 DNA, CDR3 protein. D genes are given only for firm matches. Clone size is stated in some rows and not others, as once, few, many or a class when expanded.

NA NA TRBJ1-4 TRBV4-3 TGCGCCAGCAGCCAAGGGACAGTCGTCGGAAAACTGTTTTTT CASSQGTVVGKLFF
NA NA TRBJ2-5 TRBV30 TGTGCCTGGACGGCTAGCCCAATACCACAAGAGACCCAGTACTTC CAWTASPIPQETQYF
NA TRBD2 TRBJ2-1 TRBV5-1 TGCGCCAGCAGCTTGGAGCGGGAGCCCTACAATGAGCAGTTCTTC CASSLEREPYNEQFF
NA NA TRBJ2-7 TRBV3-1/TRBV3-2 TGTGCCAGCAGACGGGACAACTACGAGCAGTACTTC CASRRDNYEQYF
NA TRBD1 TRBJ2-2 TRBV7-3 TGTGCCAGCAGCCGGACAGGGGGCGGGAGCACCGGGGAGCTGTTTTTT CASSRTGGGSTGELFF
NA TRBD2 TRBJ2-2 TRBV5-6 TGTGCCAGCAGGAGCGTAACTAGCGGGGTGACCGGGGAGCTGTTTTTT CASRSVTSGVTGELFF
NA TRBD1 TRBJ1-6 TRBV19 TGTGCCAGTAGTCTACCGGGACAGGGACGATCACCCCTCCACTTT CASSLPGQGRSPLHF
once NA TRBJ1-3 TRBV9 TGTGCCAGCAGCCCACAGGACAGTCCCGGAAACACCATATATTTT CASSPQDSPGNTIYF
NA NA TRBJ1-1 TRBV6-5 TGTGCCAGCAGTTACTCCGGGGGGTACACTGAAGCTTTCTTT CASSYSGGYTEAFF
NA TRBD1 TRBJ1-1 TRBV6-5 TGTGCCAGCAGGGACAGGGGTTCTGAAGCTTTCTTT CASRDRGSEAFF
NA NA TRBJ1-2 TRBV5-5 TGTGCCAGCAGCGGCCCGGGAAAATACTATGGCTACACCTTC CASSGPGKYYGYTF
NA TRBD1 TRBJ1-6 TRBV5-1 TGCGCCAGCAGCTTAAGGGGGCGCGGTAATTCACCCCTCCACTTT CASSLRGRGNSPLHF
few TRBD1 TRBJ1-4 TRBV5-4 TGTGCCAGCAGCTTCCGGGACAGGGGACCTAATGAAAAACTGTTTTTT CASSFRDRGPNEKLFF
few NA TRBJ1-2 TRBV30 TGTGCCTGGAGATTTATAGGGGATGGCTACACCTTC CAWRFIGDGYTF
NA TRBD1 TRBJ1-2 TRBV30 TGTGCCTGGAGTTCCCCGGGACAGGACAACTATGGCTACACCTTC CAWSSPGQDNYGYTF
once TRBD2 TRBJ2-5 TRBV7-2 TGTGCCAGCAGCAGACTAGCGGGGGGCCAAGAGACCCAGTACTTC CASSRLAGGQETQYF
NA NA TRBJ2-4 TRBV6-5 TGTGCCAGCAGTTCGGGACCGCGGGGTACAAACATTCAGTACTTC CASSSGPRGTNIQYF
NA NA TRBJ2-5 TRBV7-3 TGTGCCAGCAGCCCTTACCCTAAGGGGGGGCGCGGGGAGACCCAGTACTTC CASSPYPKGGRGETQYF
NA NA TRBJ1-4 TRBV19 TGTGCCAGTAGTATTACCCCTGACAGGAAGGTTTTGAAACTGTTTTTT CASSITPDRKVLKLFF
NA NA TRBJ1-2 TRBV28 TGTGCCAGCAGCCCCAGAAACTATGGCTACACCTTC CASSPRNYGYTF
NA TRBD1 TRBJ1-2 TRBV9 TGTGCCAGCAGCGTTACCGGGACAGGGGCCTATGGCTACACCTTC CASSVTGTGAYGYTF
NA NA TRBJ1-1 TRBV12-3/TRBV12-4 TGTGCCAGCAGTTTAACCGGGACTGAAGCTTTCTTT CASSLTGTEAFF
NA NA TRBJ1-5 TRBV30 TGTGCCTGGAGTAACACTCCAGGGGCGAGTCAGCCCCAGCATTTT CAWSNTPGASQPQHF
once TRBD1 TRBJ1-6 TRBV7-9 TGTGCCAGCAGCTCCACAGGGGAAATACCCCTCCACTTT CASSSTGEIPLHF
NA TRBD1 TRBJ2-3 TRBV2 TGTGCCAGCAGTTACAGGGGCCACACAACTAGCACAGATACGCAGTATTTT CASSYRGHTTSTDTQYF
NA TRBD1 TRBJ2-7 TRBV5-4 TGTGCCAGCAGCCCCAACGACAGGGTAAGCGACGAGCAGTACTTC CASSPNDRVSDEQYF
NA NA TRBJ1-2 TRBV28 TGTGCCAGCAGCCGCAGGACAAACTATGGCTACACCTTC CASSRRTNYGYTF
NA NA TRBJ1-2 TRBV7-2 TGTGCCAGCAGCTTAACCTATGGTAGAGACTATGGCTACACCTTC CASSLTYGRDYGYTF
NA NA TRBJ1-5 TRBV6-5 TGTGCCAGCAGAGCACAGATTTATAGCAATCAGCCCCAGCATTTT CASRAQIYSNQPQHF
once TRBD2 TRBJ2-3 TRBV15 TGTGCCACCAGCACCGGGACTAGCGATGCAGATACGCAGTATTTT CATSTGTSDADTQYF
NA NA TRBJ2-3 TRBV2 TGTGCCAGCAGTCCGAGTTGGGGAGCAATCAGTGGTACGCAGTATTTT CASSPSWGAISGTQYF
NA NA TRBJ2-1 TRBV29-1 TGCAGCGTTGTCGGGACCCGGACAGAGAAGTACAATGAGCAGTTCTTC CSVVGTRTEKYNEQFF
NA TRBD1 TRBJ2-7 TRBV7-7 TGTGCCAGCAGCTTAGTAGGACAGGGGGCAGGGGAGCAGTACTTC CASSLVGQGAGEQYF
once NA TRBJ1-2 TRBV7-2 TGTGCCAGCAGCTTAGGTGGGGAGAGGCGTAACTATGGCTACACCTTC CASSLGGERRNYGYTF
NA NA TRBJ1-3 TRBV5-4 TGTGCCAGCAGCTTGAGCCTCACAGGGTCCGGAAACACCATATATTTT CASSLSLTGSGNTIYF
NA TRBD2 TRBJ2-3 TRBV24-1 TGTGCCACTCCTCAAGGGGTCCTAGCGGGGGATAGCACAGATACGCAGTATTTT CATPQGVLAGDSTDTQYF
NA TRBD2 TRBJ2-3 TRBV4-2 TGTGCCAGCAGCCAGCTAGCGGGAAGCACAGATACGCAGTATTTT CASSQLAGSTDTQYF
once NA TRBJ1-1 TRBV29-1 TGCAGTTTTCGGGAGGTTACTGAAGCTTTCTTT CSFREVTEAFF
NA TRBD1 TRBJ2-1 TRBV18 TGTGCCAGCTCAAACCAGATTGGACAGGTGGCCGTCGATGAGCAGTTCTTC CASSNQIGQVAVDEQFF
NA TRBD1 TRBJ1-2 TRBV30 TGTGCCTGGAGCCCACCGAGGACAGGATCAAACTATGGCTACACCTTC CAWSPPRTGSNYGYTF
NA TRBD1 TRBJ1-5 TRBV6-5 TGTGCCAGCAGTTACTCCGGAGAGGGGGCTGGGCCCCAGCATTTT CASSYSGEGAGPQHF
NA NA TRBJ1-3 TRBV7-8 TGTGCCAGCAGCCCCCGTTATCGAAAAGGAGCTGGAAACACCATATATTTT CASSPRYRKGAGNTIYF
NA NA TRBJ1-5 TRBV27 TGTGCCAGCAGTTACAGACCCAATCAGCCCCAGCATTTT CASSYRPNQPQHF
NA NA TRBJ1-3 TRBV18 TGTGCCAGCTCTCCTGACAGACTCTCTGGAAACACCATATATTTT CASSPDRLSGNTIYF
NA NA TRBJ1-1 TRBV27 TGTGCCAGCAGTTTATTTGGAGGGGACACTGAAGCTTTCTTT CASSLFGGDTEAFF
NA NA TRBJ1-6 TRBV7-3 TGTGCCAGCAGCTTGTTAGGGGGTGGGACGAATAATTCACCCCTCCACTTT CASSLLGGGTNNSPLHF
NA TRBD1 TRBJ1-2 TRBV30 TGTGCCTGGAGCCTGGGGACAGGGAATGGCTACACCTTC CAWSLGTGNGYTF